The next 18 T cell receptor beta chains were all read from a single sample in a study of radiotherapy plus CTLA-4 blockade in lung cancer. Sequenced by immunoSEQ multiplex PCR; TCRdb stores in-frame clones only, minus some. Of around 26,000 clones listed, approximately 74% were seen once; the top ten hold approximately 3%. The sample was peripheral blood, taken from a patient treated with radiotherapy plus ipilimumab. Source of these receptors: a human donor with non-small cell lung cancer whose response to radiotherapy plus ipilimumab could not be evaluated.

This clone was seen a single time. The chain couples TRBV7-2 to TRBJ1-2; 10 bases agree with TRBD1. The CDR3 is 15 residues long. Germline loops: CDR1 SGHTA, CDR2 FQGNSA. After removal of 4 bases from V and 7 bases from J, the junction contained 9 bases not matched to a gene. Written as DNA, the CDR3 is TGTGCCAGCAGCTCTAAGGGGACAGGGGAGCGTGGCTACACCTTC. Translating it yields CASSSKGTGERGYTF.

There are a few counts of this clone. The genes are TRBV6-1 and TRBJ1-5; 7 bases match TRBD1. The V gene's germline CDR1 is MNHNS and CDR2 SASEGT. With 4 bases clipped from V and 1 base from J, the junction kept 1 base outside the gene matches. The CDR3 runs 14 residues. The CDR3 DNA reads TGTGCCAGCAGTGCGGACAGGAGCAATCAGCCCCAGCATTTT. Its protein product is CASSADRSNQPQHF.

This chain uses TRBV30 with TRBJ2-7; the match to TRBD1 covers 10 bases. The V gene's germline CDR1 is GTSNPN and CDR2 SVGIG (reference sequence). Germline trimming cut 8 bases from V and 2 bases from J; bases unmatched to any gene: 9. This CDR3 is built from 14 residues. CDR3 DNA sequence: TGTGCCGGGGGGACAGGGGATGCCCCCTACGAGCAGTACTTC. Amino acids: CAGGTGDAPYEQYF.

The V gene is TRBV4-2, the J gene TRBJ1-2, with 10 nucleotides matching TRBD1. V gave up 6 bases and J gave up 5 bases; unmatched junction bases: 9. This CDR3 contains 15 residues. CDR1 and CDR2 from the germline V gene are LGHNA and YNFKEQ. Written as DNA, the CDR3 is TGTGCCAGCAGTCTCGGACAGGGGGTCGCTTATGGCTACACCTTC. Translated, it gives CASSLGQGVAYGYTF.

V usage is TRBV27 and J usage is TRBJ2-3, with TRBD2 as a possible D gene (5 bases). Between the trimmed V and J ends, which lost 8 bases and 4 bases, there was a span of 13 bases. The CDR3 loop spans 13 amino acids. Germline-derived CDR1 and CDR2 are MNHEY and SMNVEV (reference sequence). CDR3 sequence: CASRSQLADTQYF. The CDR3 DNA is TGTGCCAGCCGATCCCAACTAGCAGATACGCAGTATTTT.

The chain couples TRBV9 to TRBJ2-1; 8 bases line up with TRBD2. Germline V gives CDR1 SGDLS, CDR2 YYNGEE. The V segment lost 2 bases and the J segment 4 bases; nucleotides outside the gene matches: 5. CDR3 length: 15 amino acids. CDR3 in DNA: TGTGCCAGCAGCGTTCGGGAGGGTCGATACAATGAGCAGTTCTTC. Its protein is CASSVREGRYNEQFF.

The chain employs TRBV2 and TRBJ1-5; TRBD1 might be the D (5 bases). Trimming removed 3 bases from V and 0 bases from J, with 9 bases in between. The CDR3 is made up of 15 amino acids. The germline CDR1 and CDR2 sequences are SNHLY and FYNNEI. The CDR3 DNA is TGTGCCAGCAGTGAGTCAGGGTATAGCAATCAGCCCCAGCATTTT. This codes for CASSESGYSNQPQHF.

With regard to this clone: At one end the junction does not follow the germline gene, possibly because of a read error. Other DNA sequences of this sample code for an identical CDR3. V usage is TRBV6-6 and J usage is TRBJ1-5; D gene unclear. Germline CDR1 is MNHNY and CDR2 is SVGAGI (reference sequence). The CDR3 contains 14 residues. DNA of the CDR3: TGTGCCAGCAGCTACTACGGGGTCAATCAGCCCCAGCATTTT. It translates to CASSYYGVNQPQHF.

With respect to this clone: The final CDR3 position lacks the conserved phenylalanine or tryptophan, pointing to a likely read error. The genes are TRBV7-2 and TRBJ1-2; D is undetermined. The CDR3 extends over 13 amino acids. Trimming removed 2 bases at V and 7 bases at J, with 11 bases between. Per the germline V gene, CDR1 is SGHTA and CDR2 is FQGNSA. The CDR3 nucleotides read TGTGCCAGCAGCTTATCTAGTTCCCTTGGCTACACCCTC. Encoded protein: CASSLSSSLGYTL.

The rearrangement links TRBV10-2 to TRBJ1-5, with 9 bases aligning to TRBD1. V was pared by 5 bases and J by 5 bases, with 4 bases of the junction left unmatched. Germline V gives CDR1 WSHSY, CDR2 SAAADI. The CDR3 covers 14 residues. The CDR3 loop reads CASSITGGYQPQHF. The CDR3 DNA follows: TGCGCCAGCAGTATTACAGGGGGCTATCAGCCCCAGCATTTT.

Of note for this clone: Mismatch with germline at one junction end may stem from a read error. The rearrangement uses TRBV5-1 and TRBJ2-5; 9 nucleotides agree with TRBD1. From germline, CDR1 is SGHRS and CDR2 YFSETQ. CDR3 length: 15 residues. CDR3 protein: CASSQTGGFFETQHF. The CDR3 DNA sequence: TGCGCCAGCAGCCAAACAGGGGGCTTCTTTGAGACCCAGCACTTC. The full variable domain, rest sourced from reference TRBV5-1 and TRBJ2-5, is KAGVTQTPRYLIKTRGQQVTLSCSPISGHRSVSWYQQTPGQGLQFLFEYFSETQRNKGNFPGRFSGRQFSNSRSEMNVSTLELGDSALYLCASSQTGGFFETQHFGPGTRLLVL.

Here the CDR3 DNA reads TGTGCCAGCAGGGGGACAGGGGGCCGGTATGGCTACACCTTC. It encodes CASRGTGGRYGYTF. The chain is built from TRBV6-5 and TRBJ1-2; 12 bases line up with TRBD1. Germline CDR1 and CDR2: MNHEY and SVGAGI. This CDR3 has 14 residues. V shed 6 bases, J shed 5 bases, and the junction held 4 bases outside the gene matches.

The chain combines TRBV10-2 with TRBJ2-3; TRBD2 matches 8 bases. Germline CDR1 is WSHSY and CDR2 is SAAADI. The CDR3 is made up of 14 amino acids. After removal of 2 bases from V and 3 bases from J, the junction contained 1 base not matched to a gene. CDR3: CASSEPSGTDTQYF. The CDR3 DNA sequence: TGCGCCAGCAGTGAGCCTAGCGGGACAGATACGCAGTATTTT.

This chain joins TRBV4-3 and TRBJ2-7, with TRBD1 identical over 7 bases. The germline gives CDR1 LGHNA, CDR2 YSLEER. This CDR3 comprises 15 residues. After removal of 4 bases from V and 2 bases from J, the junction contained 8 bases not matched to a gene. The chain's CDR3 is CASSRGGLGAYEQYF. DNA of the CDR3: TGCGCCAGCAGCCGAGGGGGCCTTGGGGCCTACGAGCAGTACTTC.

V is TRBV5-1 and J is TRBJ2-7; maybe TRBD1 (6 bases). V lost 5 bases and J lost 0, with 15 bases in between. Germline values: CDR1 SGHRS, CDR2 YFSETQ. The CDR3 runs to 15 residues. CDR3 DNA: TGCGCCAGCAGGTTAACAGGGAGTAGCTCCTACGAGCAGTACTTC. Protein sequence: CASRLTGSSSYEQYF.

This clone was found a few times. J is TRBJ1-6 and V is TRBV4-1, with D perhaps TRBD1 (6 bases). Germline-derived CDR1 and CDR2 are MGHRA and YSYEKL. The CDR3 extends over 15 amino acids. V was pared by 4 bases and J by 9 bases, with 16 bases between. The CDR3 protein is CASSPRVGQSSPLHF. The CDR3 DNA sequence: TGCGCCAGCAGCCCGCGGGTTGGACAGTCTTCACCCCTCCACTTT.

This clone is medium-sized in the sample. V gene TRBV19 combines with J gene TRBJ1-1, with unresolved D. V was trimmed by 10 bases and J by 1 base, leaving 7 bases between them. Germline-derived CDR1 and CDR2 are LNHDA and SQIVND (reference sequence). The CDR3 runs to 11 residues. CDR3 nucleotide sequence: TGTGCCACCCGGGGGAACACTGAAGCTTTCTTT. It codes for CATRGNTEAFF.

The chain has TRBV4-1 and TRBJ2-5; D might be TRBD2 (6 bases). Germline V gene lookup returns CDR1 MGHRA and CDR2 YSYEKL. The CDR3 is made up of 14 amino acids. V dropped 1 base and J dropped 4 bases, with 10 bases sitting between them. The CDR3 region is CASSQVGGLETQYF. As DNA, the CDR3 is TGCGCCAGCAGCCAAGTAGGAGGGTTAGAGACCCAGTACTTC.